Listed below are T cell receptor beta chains from one sample, sequenced in a study of STAT5B mutations in CD4+ large granular lymphocyte leukemia. This table comes from immunoSEQ multiplex PCR, and its TCRdb copy is limited to in-frame clones, with some not included. The repertoire holds over 30,000 clones, with 87% as singletons. Source material: CD4+ T cells from blood buffy coats. These receptors were taken from a human donor in good health. The CDR3 runs from the conserved cysteine through the conserved F or W. Each record gives: J gene, clone size, V gene, D gene, CDR3 DNA, CDR3 protein. D genes are given only for firm matches. A row's size may be missing; if present it is once, few, many or a size class.

j_gene: TRBJ2-7; abundance: few; v_gene: TRBV21-1; d_gene: .; CDR3nt: TGTGCCAGCAGCAAAAAGACCCAGCAGTACGAGCAGTACTTC; CDR3aa: CASSKKTQQYEQYF
j_gene: TRBJ2-5; abundance: .; v_gene: TRBV19; d_gene: .; CDR3nt: TGTGCCAGTAGTATGCGGGGGCGGCAGACCCAGTACTTC; CDR3aa: CASSMRGRQTQYF
j_gene: TRBJ2-1; abundance: few; v_gene: TRBV15; d_gene: .; CDR3nt: TGTGCCACCAGCAGGCTAGGGGCGCGTAATGAGCAGTTCTTC; CDR3aa: CATSRLGARNEQFF
j_gene: TRBJ2-1; abundance: once; v_gene: TRBV21-1; d_gene: .; CDR3nt: TGTGCCAGCACCCCCCAAGTACAAGGTGTCTTC; CDR3aa: CASTPQVQGVF
j_gene: TRBJ2-3; abundance: .; v_gene: TRBV9; d_gene: TRBD2; CDR3nt: TGTGCCAGCAGCGCACAGGGACTAGCTTCCACAGATACGCAGTATTTT; CDR3aa: CASSAQGLASTDTQYF
j_gene: TRBJ2-3; abundance: .; v_gene: TRBV7-9; d_gene: .; CDR3nt: TGTGCCAGCAGCCGAGGCGGGGATACGCAGTATTTT; CDR3aa: CASSRGGDTQYF
j_gene: TRBJ1-5; abundance: .; v_gene: TRBV25-1; d_gene: .; CDR3nt: TGTGCCAGCAGTCCCGGAGGGGATGGTCATCAGCCCCAGCATTTT; CDR3aa: CASSPGGDGHQPQHF
j_gene: TRBJ2-7; abundance: .; v_gene: TRBV27; d_gene: TRBD2; CDR3nt: TGTGCCAGCAGTCCCGGGACTAGCGGAGGGGGCGAGCAGTACTTC; CDR3aa: CASSPGTSGGGEQYF
j_gene: TRBJ2-3; abundance: .; v_gene: TRBV29-1; d_gene: TRBD2; CDR3nt: TGCAGCGTCGGACTAGCGGGGGGAATTAGCACAGATACGCAGTATTTT; CDR3aa: CSVGLAGGISTDTQYF
j_gene: TRBJ2-5; abundance: .; v_gene: TRBV9; d_gene: TRBD2; CDR3nt: TGTGCCAGCAGTAAAAAACCGACTAGCGGGATTGAGACCCAGTACTTC; CDR3aa: CASSKKPTSGIETQYF
j_gene: TRBJ2-7; abundance: .; v_gene: TRBV19; d_gene: .; CDR3nt: TGTGCCAGTAGTCCCCGGACCGGCGAGCAGTACTTC; CDR3aa: CASSPRTGEQYF
j_gene: TRBJ1-1; abundance: .; v_gene: TRBV15; d_gene: .; CDR3nt: TGTGCCACCAGCAGAGGGGCCGGCGGAGGATATGAAGTTTTCTTT; CDR3aa: CATSRGAGGGYEVFF
j_gene: TRBJ1-1; abundance: .; v_gene: TRBV28; d_gene: .; CDR3nt: TGTGCCAGCAGTTCGCGTCCCTCGAACACTGAAGCTTTCTTT; CDR3aa: CASSSRPSNTEAFF
j_gene: TRBJ2-5; abundance: .; v_gene: TRBV4-2; d_gene: .; CDR3nt: TGTGCCAGCAGCCAAGGGAACGAGGGGGGGGAGACCCAGTACTTC; CDR3aa: CASSQGNEGGETQYF
j_gene: TRBJ1-5; abundance: .; v_gene: TRBV7-2; d_gene: TRBD1; CDR3nt: TGTGCCAGCAGCCCTCGGACAGGGGGAGGCAATCAGCCCCAGCATTTT; CDR3aa: CASSPRTGGGNQPQHF
j_gene: TRBJ2-3; abundance: .; v_gene: TRBV5-6; d_gene: .; CDR3nt: TGTGCCAGCAGCTTGGTAGGGTCAACTAGCACAGATACGCAGTATTTT; CDR3aa: CASSLVGSTSTDTQYF
j_gene: TRBJ2-7; abundance: once; v_gene: TRBV18; d_gene: TRBD2; CDR3nt: TGTGCCAGCTCACCCGGGGGGACCCCAGAGCAGTACTTC; CDR3aa: CASSPGGTPEQYF
j_gene: TRBJ2-2; abundance: few; v_gene: TRBV2; d_gene: TRBD2; CDR3nt: TGTGCCAGCAGTGAAGTCCCAGCGGGGGACACCGGGGAGCTGTTTTTT; CDR3aa: CASSEVPAGDTGELFF
j_gene: TRBJ2-4; abundance: .; v_gene: TRBV7-2; d_gene: TRBD1; CDR3nt: TGTGCCAGCAGCTTAGGATCAGGGGGCGGCAAAAACATTCAGTACTTC; CDR3aa: CASSLGSGGGKNIQYF
j_gene: TRBJ2-7; abundance: .; v_gene: TRBV15; d_gene: TRBD1; CDR3nt: TGTGCCACCAGCAAAGGACAGGGAAATTCATACGAGCAGTACTTC; CDR3aa: CATSKGQGNSYEQYF
j_gene: TRBJ1-1; abundance: once; v_gene: TRBV6-1; d_gene: .; CDR3nt: TGTGCCAGCGTCTTTACAAGTCTGAACACTGAAGCTTTCTTT; CDR3aa: CASVFTSLNTEAFF
j_gene: TRBJ1-1; abundance: .; v_gene: TRBV7-9; d_gene: .; CDR3nt: TGTGCCAGCAGTTCCAGGGGAGGGGGCACTGAAGCTTTCTTT; CDR3aa: CASSSRGGGTEAFF
j_gene: TRBJ2-3; abundance: .; v_gene: TRBV15; d_gene: .; CDR3nt: TGTGCCACCAGCAGAAAGGGACCTAGCACAGATACGCAGTATTTT; CDR3aa: CATSRKGPSTDTQYF
j_gene: TRBJ2-1; abundance: .; v_gene: TRBV7-9; d_gene: TRBD1; CDR3nt: TGTGCCAGCAGCGACGACAGGGGGAGGGTCCATGAGCAGTTCTTC; CDR3aa: CASSDDRGRVHEQFF
j_gene: TRBJ2-2; abundance: once; v_gene: TRBV5-1; d_gene: TRBD2; CDR3nt: TGCGCCAGCAGCTTGGGTGGTAGCGGGAGTGAAGGAACCGGGGAGCTGTTTTTT; CDR3aa: CASSLGGSGSEGTGELFF
j_gene: TRBJ1-5; abundance: .; v_gene: TRBV7-2; d_gene: .; CDR3nt: TGTGCCAGCAGCTTAGGGGGTGGACAGCCCCAGCATTTT; CDR3aa: CASSLGGGQPQHF
j_gene: TRBJ2-5; abundance: .; v_gene: TRBV11-3; d_gene: TRBD2; CDR3nt: TGTGCCAGCAGCTGGCCGGGACTAGCGGGAGGGAACCAAGAGACCCAGTACTTC; CDR3aa: CASSWPGLAGGNQETQYF